Shown below are 29 T cell receptor beta chains from a single sample sequenced in a study of blood T cell repertoires in COVID-19. Generated by immunoSEQ multiplex PCR, the TCRdb table keeps only in-frame clones and is missing some. This table holds roughly 290,000 clones, 80% to 90% found once. The sample taken for sequencing was PBMCs or T cells enriched from blood (not recorded which). The source is a man younger than 45 who had recovered from COVID-19.

The J gene is TRBJ1-4, the V gene TRBV9; D is perhaps TRBD1 (6 bases). Germline V CDR1 and CDR2: SGDLS, YYNGEE. This CDR3 contains 14 residues. V shed 3 bases and J shed 7 bases, with 13 bases lying between them. The chain's CDR3 is CASSAGTYPEKLFF. CDR3 sequence (DNA): TGTGCCAGCAGCGCGGGGACATATCCTGAAAAACTGTTTTTT.

The chain recombines TRBV11-1 with TRBJ1-3; TRBD1 might be the D (5 bases). The length of the CDR3 is 16 residues. V gave up 5 bases and J gave up 0 bases, with 14 bases separating them. Per the germline V gene, CDR1 is SGHAT and CDR2 is FQDESV (reference sequence). CDR3: CASSQSRALSGNTIYF. The CDR3 DNA sequence: TGTGCCAGCAGCCAATCCAGGGCCCTCTCTGGAAACACCATATATTTT.

This clone was detected only a few times. The V gene is TRBV5-1, the J gene TRBJ2-2, with D unresolved. Germline values: CDR1 SGHRS, CDR2 YFSETQ. The CDR3 runs 11 residues. V lost 4 bases, J lost 6 bases, and 4 bases lay in between. The CDR3 nucleotides read TGCGCCAGCAGCCCCTCCGGGGAGCTGTTTTTT. Its translation is CASSPSGELFF.

The genes are TRBV10-2 and TRBJ2-7; 9 bases match TRBD1. The CDR3 runs 13 residues. After removal of 4 bases from V and 4 bases from J, the junction contained 2 bases not matched to a gene. Germline V lookup: CDR1 WSHSY, CDR2 SAAADI. The CDR3 protein is CASSGTGAYEQYF. In DNA form, the CDR3 reads TGCGCCAGCAGTGGGACAGGGGCGTACGAGCAGTACTTC.

Comments on this clone: At the DNA level, this CDR3 is encoded by other sequences in the same sample as well. This chain uses TRBV5-1 with TRBJ2-2, with 7 positions matching TRBD1. This CDR3 is 15 amino acids long. J lost 2 bases, V lost 0 bases, and 1 base had no gene match. Germline V gene lookup returns CDR1 SGHRS and CDR2 YFSETQ. CDR3 sequence: CASSLGQGNTGELFF. CDR3 DNA sequence: TGCGCCAGCAGCTTGGGACAGGGCAACACCGGGGAGCTGTTTTTT.

This chain links TRBV2 with TRBJ1-1; 11 nucleotides match TRBD1. This CDR3 region has 15 residues. Germline V CDR1 and CDR2: SNHLY, FYNNEI. Losses at the gene ends were 4 bases for V and 6 bases for J; bases not matched to a gene: 7. The CDR3 here is CASSVGTGGVPEAFF. Written as DNA, the CDR3 is TGTGCCAGCAGTGTGGGGACAGGGGGGGTTCCTGAAGCTTTCTTT.

V is TRBV3-1 (or the pseudogene TRBV3-2) and J is TRBJ2-1; 7 nucleotides agree with TRBD2. This CDR3 contains 14 residues. The J segment lost 12 bases and the V segment lost 4 bases, leaving 12 bases of the junction unmatched. CDR1 is LGHDT, CDR2 YNNKEL, per germline (reference sequence). The CDR3 bases are TGTGCCAGCAGCCCAGAAGGAGCGGGGAGGGGGCAGTTCTTC. Its protein product is CASSPEGAGRGQFF.

This chain uses TRBV20-1 with TRBJ1-1; 7 nucleotides align to TRBD1. V was pared by 3 bases and J by 4 bases, with 2 bases of the junction left unmatched. This CDR3 is 12 amino acids long. The germline gives CDR1 DFQATT, CDR2 SNEGSKA (reference sequence). CDR3 in DNA: TGCAGTGCTAGTGGACAGGTCACTGAAGCTTTCTTT. It yields the protein CSASGQVTEAFF.

The CDR3 loop is CASSFASGGPNEKLFF. The CDR3, as DNA: TGCGCCAGCAGCTTTGCCTCTGGAGGTCCTAATGAAAAACTGTTTTTT. The V and J genes are TRBV5-1 and TRBJ1-4; D gene uncertain. The ends were cut back, 2 bases at V and 3 bases at J, with 14 bases in the middle. The CDR3 has 16 amino acids. Germline-derived CDR1 and CDR2 are SGHRS and YFSETQ. Together with reference TRBV5-1 and TRBJ1-4, the CDR3 gives the full variable domain: KAGVTQTPRYLIKTRGQQVTLSCSPISGHRSVSWYQQTPGQGLQFLFEYFSETQRNKGNFPGRFSGRQFSNSRSEMNVSTLELGDSALYLCASSFASGGPNEKLFFGSGTQLSVL.

V gene TRBV11-2 combines with J gene TRBJ2-1; D might be TRBD1 (6 bases). The CDR3 runs to 16 residues. Germline V lookup: CDR1 SGHAT, CDR2 FQNNGV. Trimming cost V 3 bases and J 5 bases, with 17 bases left between them. The CDR3 nucleotides read TGTGCCAGCAGCTTCCCGACAGGCCTTGGGAACAATGAGCAGTTCTTC. Translated: CASSFPTGLGNNEQFF. The whole variable domain, filled in from reference TRBV11-2 and TRBJ2-1, reads EAGVAQSPRYKIIEKRQSVAFWCNPISGHATLYWYQQILGQGPKLLIQFQNNGVVDDSQLPKDRFSAERLKGVDSTLKIQPAKLEDSAVYLCASSFPTGLGNNEQFFGPGTRLTVL.

In regard to this clone: The same CDR3 can be traced to other DNA sequences in this sample. V is TRBV12-3 or TRBV12-4 and J is TRBJ1-2; TRBD1 agrees at 8 bases. With V trimmed by 5 bases and J by 8 bases, 4 bases remained unmatched. The CDR3 loop spans 12 amino acids. DNA for the CDR3: TGTGCCAGCAGTGGACAGGGTGGCGGCTACACCTTC. This translates into CASSGQGGGYTF.

This chain uses TRBV5-6 with TRBJ1-1; no clear D gene. CDR1 and CDR2 (germline): SGHDT, YYEEEE. V was pared by 2 bases and J by 6 bases, with 17 bases between. The CDR3 loop spans 15 amino acids. CDR3 coding DNA: TGTGCCAGCAGCTTCTACGGGGTACCCGGGCCTGAAGCTTTCTTT. Translated: CASSFYGVPGPEAFF. The full variable domain, completed using reference TRBV5-6 and TRBJ1-1, is DAGVTQSPTHLIKTRGQQVTLRCSPKSGHDTVSWYQQALGQGPQFIFQYYEEEERQRGNFPDRFSGHQFPNYSSELNVNALLLGDSALYLCASSFYGVPGPEAFFGQGTRLTVV.

V usage is TRBV7-3 and J usage is TRBJ2-5, with 12 nucleotides matching TRBD1. The germline CDR1 and CDR2 sequences are SGHTA and FQGTGA. The CDR3 has 15 residues. With V trimmed by 3 bases and J by 6 bases, 5 bases remained unmatched. The chain's CDR3 is CASSFGTGGRQTQYF. The CDR3 nucleotides read TGTGCCAGCAGCTTTGGGACAGGGGGCCGACAGACCCAGTACTTC.

The sample holds one count of this clone. This chain uses TRBV6-4 with TRBJ2-7, with D perhaps matching TRBD2 (5 bases). Germline V gene lookup returns CDR1 MRHNA and CDR2 SNTAGT. Between the trimmed V and J ends, which lost 2 bases and 4 bases, there was a span of 12 bases. CDR3 length equals 14 residues. The CDR3 DNA reads TGTGCCAGCAGTGACCACCCGGGGAGTTACGAGCAGTACTTC. Its protein product is CASSDHPGSYEQYF.

V is TRBV5-1 and J is TRBJ1-1; TRBD1 might be the D (5 bases). Germline V gene data show CDR1 as SGHRS and CDR2 as YFSETQ. The V and J ends lost 3 bases and 1 base respectively, with 13 bases between them. This CDR3 region has 15 residues. CDR3 amino acids: CASSSPGGGNTEAFF. The CDR3 coding sequence is TGCGCCAGCAGCTCCCCCGGGGGGGGGAACACTGAAGCTTTCTTT.

V usage is TRBV6-1 and J usage is TRBJ1-4, with D hard to call. V was trimmed by 7 bases and J by 8 bases, leaving 20 bases between them. CDR3 length: 15 amino acids. In germline, CDR1 is MNHNS, CDR2 SASEGT. The CDR3 bases are TGTGCCAGCATCACAGCCCGGGATTTGGGCGAAAAACTGTTTTTT. Its translation: CASITARDLGEKLFF.

The gene calls are TRBV7-2 and TRBJ2-1, with 8 nucleotides matching TRBD1. The V segment lost 5 bases and the J segment 2 bases; nucleotides outside the gene matches: 2. This CDR3 is 14 amino acids long. CDR1 and CDR2 from the germline V gene are SGHTA and FQGNSA. The CDR3 reads CASSQTGAYNEQFF. The CDR3 DNA follows: TGTGCCAGCAGCCAGACAGGGGCCTACAATGAGCAGTTCTTC.

This clone appeared once. V usage is TRBV7-3 and J usage is TRBJ2-2; 8 bases agree with TRBD1. Trimming at V came to 4 bases and at J to 5 bases, leaving 9 bases not matched to a gene. Germline V CDR1 and CDR2: SGHTA, FQGTGA. The CDR3 consists of 16 residues. This CDR3 reads CASSSEQGARTGELFF. In DNA form, the CDR3 reads TGTGCCAGCAGCTCCGAGCAGGGGGCACGAACCGGGGAGCTGTTTTTT.

The rearrangement joins TRBV4-2 to TRBJ2-5; weak D call: TRBD2 (5 bases). From germline, CDR1 is LGHNA and CDR2 YNFKEQ. Trimming shortened V by 0 bases and J by 4 bases, and 12 bases separated the two germline ends. This CDR3 has 15 amino acids. CDR3 coding DNA: TGTGCCAGCAGCCAAGAGCCAGCGGCGGGAGAGACCCAGTACTTC. Its protein is CASSQEPAAGETQYF.

In its sample, this clone was seen once. The V call is TRBV2, the J call TRBJ2-7, with 8 bases matching TRBD1. Trimming cost V 8 bases and J 7 bases; bases outside gene matches: 7. CDR1 and CDR2 (germline): SNHLY, FYNNEI. The CDR3 runs to 12 residues. As DNA, the CDR3 is TGTGCCAGCGGAACCAGGGGGCGAGAGCAGTACTTC. This gives the protein CASGTRGREQYF.

The chain uses TRBV7-9 and TRBJ1-6; D is possibly TRBD1 (5 bases). There are 12 residues in the CDR3. Germline CDR1 reads SEHNR; CDR2 reads FQNEAQ (reference sequence). Trimming left V 5 bases short and J 9 bases short, with 8 bases between. CDR3 in DNA: TGTGCCAGCAGCCCGGACATTTCACCCCTCCACTTT. Translating gives CASSPDISPLHF.

Turning to this clone: The same CDR3 also results from other DNA sequences found in this sample. The rearrangement links TRBV7-9 to TRBJ2-7; D ambiguous. V was clipped by 4 bases and J by 0 bases, with 4 bases between them. The CDR3 runs 12 residues. Germline V gene sequence: CDR1 SEHNR, CDR2 FQNEAQ (reference sequence). The CDR3 spells CASSSSSYEQYF. The DNA for the CDR3 is TGTGCCAGCAGCTCGAGCTCCTACGAGCAGTACTTC.

The chain recombines TRBV3-1 (or the pseudogene TRBV3-2) with TRBJ1-5; no definite D call. The V and J ends lost 0 bases and 4 bases respectively, with 10 bases between them. The CDR3 covers 15 residues. The germline V gene has CDR1 LGHDT and CDR2 YNNKEL (reference sequence). CDR3 sequence reads: CASSQDQQSNQPQHF. The CDR3 DNA reads TGTGCCAGCAGCCAAGATCAACAGTCAAATCAGCCCCAGCATTTT.

CDR3 amino acids: CASSPQDRVLKNIQYF. The CDR3 DNA follows: TGTGCCAGCAGCCCCCAGGACAGGGTGCTAAAAAACATTCAGTACTTC. J is TRBJ2-4 and V is TRBV3-1 (or the pseudogene TRBV3-2); TRBD1 aligns across 8 bases. Looked up from germline, CDR1 is LGHDT and CDR2 is YNNKEL (reference sequence). V was pared by 4 bases and J by 4 bases, with 9 bases of the junction left unmatched. This CDR3 region has 16 residues.

This clone was counted once. The J gene is TRBJ2-2, the V gene TRBV5-1, with 9 bases that match TRBD1. With 3 bases clipped from V and 1 base from J, the junction kept 4 bases outside the gene matches. The CDR3 consists of 16 residues. The germline V gene encodes CDR1 SGHRS and CDR2 YFSETQ. In DNA, the CDR3 is TGCGCCAGCAGCTATACGGGACAGGGGAACACCGGGGAGCTGTTTTTT. Its protein is CASSYTGQGNTGELFF.

The chain joins TRBV10-2 to TRBJ1-2; 10 positions agree with TRBD1. This CDR3 has 16 amino acids. Trimming cost V 3 bases and J 8 bases; bases outside gene matches: 12. Germline CDR1 WSHSY, CDR2 SAAADI. The CDR3 DNA reads TGCGCCAGCAGTGATCCTGGACAGGGGGTGTCGGGCGGCTACACCTTC. It is translated as CASSDPGQGVSGGYTF.

This clone was counted once. The chain uses TRBV7-2 and TRBJ1-2; 8 positions agree with TRBD1. Per the germline V gene, CDR1 is SGHTA and CDR2 is FQGNSA. V gave up 4 bases and J gave up 5 bases; unmatched junction bases: 6. The CDR3 runs to 14 residues. The CDR3 loop reads CASSSGQGGYGYTF. CDR3 bases: TGTGCCAGCAGCTCCGGACAGGGTGGATATGGCTACACCTTC.

The chain uses TRBV7-9 and TRBJ2-5, with 8 bases that match TRBD2. J was trimmed by 4 bases and V by 5 bases; bases with no gene match: 6. Germline loops: CDR1 SEHNR, CDR2 FQNEAQ (reference sequence). This CDR3 has 14 amino acids. This chain's CDR3 is CASSPGGPGETQYF. As DNA, the CDR3 is TGTGCCAGCAGCCCGGGGGGGCCGGGAGAGACCCAGTACTTC.

J is TRBJ2-3 and V is TRBV9, with a tentative D call TRBD2 (5 bases). V lost 2 bases and J lost 4, with 11 bases in between. The length of the CDR3 is 14 residues. Germline lookup yields CDR1 SGDLS and CDR2 YYNGEE. Written as DNA, the CDR3 is TGTGCCAGCAGCGTCTCCTCTAGCTCAGATACGCAGTATTTT. Translating gives CASSVSSSSDTQYF.